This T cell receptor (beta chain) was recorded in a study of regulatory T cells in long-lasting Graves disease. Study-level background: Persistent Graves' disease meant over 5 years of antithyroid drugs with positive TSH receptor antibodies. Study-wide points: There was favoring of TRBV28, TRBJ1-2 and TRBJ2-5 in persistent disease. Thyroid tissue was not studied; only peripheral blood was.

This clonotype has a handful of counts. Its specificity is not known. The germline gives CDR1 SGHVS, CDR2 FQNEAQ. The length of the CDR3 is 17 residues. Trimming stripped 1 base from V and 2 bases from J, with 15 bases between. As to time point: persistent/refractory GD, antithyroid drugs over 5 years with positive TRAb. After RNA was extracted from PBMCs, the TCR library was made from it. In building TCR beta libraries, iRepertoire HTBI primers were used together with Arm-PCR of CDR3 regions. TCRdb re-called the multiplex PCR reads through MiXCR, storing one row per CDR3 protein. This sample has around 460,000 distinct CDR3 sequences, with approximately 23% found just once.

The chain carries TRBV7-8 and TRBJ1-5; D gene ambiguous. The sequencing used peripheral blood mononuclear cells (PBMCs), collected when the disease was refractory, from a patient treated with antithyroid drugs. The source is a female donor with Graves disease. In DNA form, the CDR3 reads TGTGCCAGCAGCTTAGTAGTATGGAAGGCCGGCAATCAGCCCCAGCATTTT. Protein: CASSLVVWKAGNQPQHF.